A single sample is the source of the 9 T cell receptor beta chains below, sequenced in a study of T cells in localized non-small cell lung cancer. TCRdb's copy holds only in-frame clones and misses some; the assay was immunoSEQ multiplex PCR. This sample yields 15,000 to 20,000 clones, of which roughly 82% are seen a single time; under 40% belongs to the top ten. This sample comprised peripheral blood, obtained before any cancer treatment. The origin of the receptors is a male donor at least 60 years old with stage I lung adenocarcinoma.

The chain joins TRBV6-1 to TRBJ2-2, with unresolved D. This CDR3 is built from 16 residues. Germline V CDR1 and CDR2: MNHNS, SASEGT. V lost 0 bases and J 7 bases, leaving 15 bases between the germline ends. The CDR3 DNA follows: TGTGCCAGCAGTGAAGCAGCCTCTTATGATGGCGGGGAGCTGTTTTTT. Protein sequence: CASSEAASYDGGELFF.

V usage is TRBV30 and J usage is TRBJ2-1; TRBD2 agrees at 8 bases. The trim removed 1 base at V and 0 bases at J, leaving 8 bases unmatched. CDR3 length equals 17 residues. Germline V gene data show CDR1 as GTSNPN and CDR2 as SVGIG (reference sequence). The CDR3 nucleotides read TGTGCCTGGAGTGGTGTTTCGGGGGGGAGCTCCTACAATGAGCAGTTCTTC. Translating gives CAWSGVSGGSSYNEQFF.

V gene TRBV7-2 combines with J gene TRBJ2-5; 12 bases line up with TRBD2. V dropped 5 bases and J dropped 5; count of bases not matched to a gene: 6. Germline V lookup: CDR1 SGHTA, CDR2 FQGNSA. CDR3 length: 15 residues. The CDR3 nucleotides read TGTGCCAGCAGCCTTTCCGGGACTAGCGGGGAGACCCAGTACTTC. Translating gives CASSLSGTSGETQYF.

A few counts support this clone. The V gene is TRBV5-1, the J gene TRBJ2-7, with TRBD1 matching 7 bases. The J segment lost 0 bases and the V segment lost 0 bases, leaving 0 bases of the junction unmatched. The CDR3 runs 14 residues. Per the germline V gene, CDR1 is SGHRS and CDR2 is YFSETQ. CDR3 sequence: CASSLGDSSYEQYF. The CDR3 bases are TGCGCCAGCAGCTTGGGGGACAGCTCCTACGAGCAGTACTTC.

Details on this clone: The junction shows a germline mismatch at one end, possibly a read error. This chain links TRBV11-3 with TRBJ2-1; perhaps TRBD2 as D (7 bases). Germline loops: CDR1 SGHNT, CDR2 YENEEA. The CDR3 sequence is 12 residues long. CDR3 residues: CVSSLGGDEQFF. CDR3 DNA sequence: TGTGTCAGCAGCTTAGGGGGGGATGAGCAGTTCTTC. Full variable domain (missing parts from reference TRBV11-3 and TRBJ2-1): EAGVVQSPRYKIIEKKQPVAFWCNPISGHNTLYWYLQNLGQGPELLIRYENEEAVDDSQLPKDRFSAERLKGVDSTLKIQPAELGDSAVYLCVSSLGGDEQFFGPGTRLTVL.

The CDR3 nucleotides are TGTGCCAGCAGCGTAGATGGTCAAGGAGGAGCTTTCTTT. This translates into CASSVDGQGGAFF. V usage is TRBV9 and J usage is TRBJ1-1; D gene unclear. V lost 0 bases and J lost 10, with 13 bases in between. The CDR3 is 13 residues long. Germline loops: CDR1 SGDLS, CDR2 YYNGEE.

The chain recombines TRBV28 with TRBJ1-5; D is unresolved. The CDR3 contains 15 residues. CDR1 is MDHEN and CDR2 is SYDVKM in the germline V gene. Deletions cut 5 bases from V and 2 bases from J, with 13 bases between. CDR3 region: CASSTHREGNQPQHF. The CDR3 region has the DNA TGTGCCAGCAGTACCCACAGAGAAGGCAATCAGCCCCAGCATTTT.

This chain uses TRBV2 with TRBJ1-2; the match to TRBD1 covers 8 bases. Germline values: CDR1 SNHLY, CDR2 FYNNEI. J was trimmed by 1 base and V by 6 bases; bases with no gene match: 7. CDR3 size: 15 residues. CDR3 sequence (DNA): TGTGCCAGCAGCCCGATAGGACAGGGTAACTATGGCTACACCTTC. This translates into CASSPIGQGNYGYTF.

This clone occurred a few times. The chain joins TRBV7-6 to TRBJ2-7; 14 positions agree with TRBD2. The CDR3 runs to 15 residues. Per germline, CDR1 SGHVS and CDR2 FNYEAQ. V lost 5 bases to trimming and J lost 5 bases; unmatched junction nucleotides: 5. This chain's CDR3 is CASSRTSGGLNEQYF. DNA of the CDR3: TGTGCCAGCAGCCGGACTAGCGGGGGGCTCAACGAGCAGTACTTC. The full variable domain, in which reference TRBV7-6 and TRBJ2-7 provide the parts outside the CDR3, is GAGVSQSPRYKVTKRGQDVALRCDPISGHVSLYWYRQALGQGPEFLTYFNYEAQQDKSGLPNDRFSAERPEGSISTLTIQRTEQRDSAMYRCASSRTSGGLNEQYFGPGTRLTVT.